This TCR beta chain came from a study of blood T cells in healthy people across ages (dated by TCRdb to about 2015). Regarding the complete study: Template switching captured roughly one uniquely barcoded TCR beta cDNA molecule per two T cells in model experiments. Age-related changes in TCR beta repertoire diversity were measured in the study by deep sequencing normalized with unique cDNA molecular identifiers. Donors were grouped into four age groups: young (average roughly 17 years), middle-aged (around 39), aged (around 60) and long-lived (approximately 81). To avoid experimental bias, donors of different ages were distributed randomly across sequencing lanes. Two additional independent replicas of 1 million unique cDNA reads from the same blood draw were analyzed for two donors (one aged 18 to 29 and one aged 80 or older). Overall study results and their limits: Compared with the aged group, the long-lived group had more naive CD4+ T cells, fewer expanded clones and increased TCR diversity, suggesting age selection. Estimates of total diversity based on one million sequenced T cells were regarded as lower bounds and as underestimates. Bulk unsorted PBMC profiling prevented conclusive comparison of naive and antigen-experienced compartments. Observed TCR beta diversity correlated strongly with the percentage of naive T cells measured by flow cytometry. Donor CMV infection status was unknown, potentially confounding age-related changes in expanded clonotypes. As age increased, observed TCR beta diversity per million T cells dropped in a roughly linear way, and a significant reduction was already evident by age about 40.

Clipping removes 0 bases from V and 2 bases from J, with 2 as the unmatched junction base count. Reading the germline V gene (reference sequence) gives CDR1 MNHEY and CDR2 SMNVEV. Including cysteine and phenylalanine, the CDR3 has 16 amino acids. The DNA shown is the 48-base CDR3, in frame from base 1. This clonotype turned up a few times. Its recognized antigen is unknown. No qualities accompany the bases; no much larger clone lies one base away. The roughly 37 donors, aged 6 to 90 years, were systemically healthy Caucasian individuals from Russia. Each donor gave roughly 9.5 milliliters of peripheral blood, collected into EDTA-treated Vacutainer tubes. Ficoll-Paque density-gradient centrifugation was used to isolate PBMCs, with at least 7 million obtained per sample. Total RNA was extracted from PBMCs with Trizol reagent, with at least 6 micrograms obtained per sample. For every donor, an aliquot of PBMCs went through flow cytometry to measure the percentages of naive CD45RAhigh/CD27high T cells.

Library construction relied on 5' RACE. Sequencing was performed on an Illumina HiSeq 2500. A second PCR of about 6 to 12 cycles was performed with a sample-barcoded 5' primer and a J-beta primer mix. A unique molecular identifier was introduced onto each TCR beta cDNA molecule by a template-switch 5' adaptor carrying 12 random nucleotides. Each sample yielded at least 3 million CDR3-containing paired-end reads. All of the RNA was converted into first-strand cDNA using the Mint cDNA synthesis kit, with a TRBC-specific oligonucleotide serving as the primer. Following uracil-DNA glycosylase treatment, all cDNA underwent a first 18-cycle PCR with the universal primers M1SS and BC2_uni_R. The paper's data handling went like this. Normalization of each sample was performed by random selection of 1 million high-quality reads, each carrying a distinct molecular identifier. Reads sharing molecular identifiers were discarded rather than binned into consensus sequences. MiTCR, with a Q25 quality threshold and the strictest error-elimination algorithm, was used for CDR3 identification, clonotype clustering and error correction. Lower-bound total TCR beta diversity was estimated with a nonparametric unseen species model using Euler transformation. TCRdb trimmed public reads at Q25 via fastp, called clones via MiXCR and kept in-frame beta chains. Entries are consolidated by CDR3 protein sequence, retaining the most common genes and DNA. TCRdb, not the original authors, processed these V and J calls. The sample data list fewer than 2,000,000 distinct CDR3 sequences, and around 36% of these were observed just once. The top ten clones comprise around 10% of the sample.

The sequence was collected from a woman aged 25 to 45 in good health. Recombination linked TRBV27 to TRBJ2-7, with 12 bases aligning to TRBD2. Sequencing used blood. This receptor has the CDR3 CASSLSRTSGTYEQYF. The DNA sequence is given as TGTGCCAGCAGTTTATCGAGGACTAGCGGGACCTACGAGCAGTACTTC.